The 6 T cell receptor beta chains in this list originate from one sample, sequenced in a study of blood T cell repertoires in COVID-19. Measured with immunoSEQ multiplex PCR; TCRdb has only the in-frame clones, and not every one. This table holds under 110,000 clones, 85% found once. Material: peripheral blood. These receptors were taken from a woman in her 70s with active or convalescent COVID-19.

This clone was found a few times. The J gene is TRBJ1-2, the V gene TRBV5-1, with D perhaps TRBD1 (6 bases). This CDR3 has 15 residues. V was clipped by 3 bases and J by 2 bases, with 14 bases between them. Germline V gene data show CDR1 as SGHRS and CDR2 as YFSETQ. The CDR3 bases are TGCGCCAGCAGCTCCGGACAGCCGGCCAACTATGGCTACACCTTC. It translates to CASSSGQPANYGYTF.

V usage is TRBV6-1 and J usage is TRBJ2-4, with 12 positions matching TRBD2. Losses at the gene ends were 1 base for V and 1 base for J; bases not matched to a gene: 8. CDR1 is MNHNS, CDR2 SASEGT, per germline. The CDR3 is 19 residues long. The CDR3: CASSEEPSGGAPAKNIQYF. The CDR3 coding sequence is TGTGCCAGCAGTGAAGAGCCTAGCGGGGGGGCCCCGGCCAAAAACATTCAGTACTTC.

The V call is TRBV3-1 (or the pseudogene TRBV3-2), the J call TRBJ1-5; D is unclear. CDR3 length: 13 amino acids. Looked up from germline, CDR1 is LGHDT and CDR2 is YNNKEL (reference sequence). V shed 2 bases and J shed 6 bases, with 8 bases lying between them. CDR3 in amino acids: CASSQSARQPQHF. The DNA for the CDR3 is TGTGCCAGCAGCCAAAGCGCTCGTCAGCCCCAGCATTTT.

This clone was counted between two and nine times. The genes are TRBV29-1 and TRBJ1-2; 8 positions match TRBD1. The V gene's germline CDR1 is SQVTM and CDR2 ANQGSEA. This CDR3 contains 12 residues. The V segment lost 5 bases and the J segment 6 bases; nucleotides outside the gene matches: 5. CDR3 amino acids: CSVQGQGHGYTF. In DNA form, the CDR3 reads TGCAGCGTTCAAGGACAGGGCCATGGCTACACCTTC.

The chain recombines TRBV4-1 with TRBJ1-2; 8 bases are a match to TRBD1. V lost 3 bases to trimming and J lost 7 bases; unmatched junction nucleotides: 1. Germline V gene data show CDR1 as MGHRA and CDR2 as YSYEKL. The length of the CDR3 is 12 residues. The CDR3 is CASSQDRVGYTF. In DNA form, the CDR3 reads TGCGCCAGCAGCCAGGACAGGGTTGGCTACACCTTC.

This clone occurred once. The chain combines TRBV2 with TRBJ1-4; D remains unclear. Germline values: CDR1 SNHLY, CDR2 FYNNEI. The CDR3 covers 12 residues. V was cut by 3 bases and J by 10 bases, with 9 bases left in between. The CDR3 nucleotides read TGTGCCAGCAGTGACACAGTCTCAAAACTGTTTTTT. Residues: CASSDTVSKLFF.